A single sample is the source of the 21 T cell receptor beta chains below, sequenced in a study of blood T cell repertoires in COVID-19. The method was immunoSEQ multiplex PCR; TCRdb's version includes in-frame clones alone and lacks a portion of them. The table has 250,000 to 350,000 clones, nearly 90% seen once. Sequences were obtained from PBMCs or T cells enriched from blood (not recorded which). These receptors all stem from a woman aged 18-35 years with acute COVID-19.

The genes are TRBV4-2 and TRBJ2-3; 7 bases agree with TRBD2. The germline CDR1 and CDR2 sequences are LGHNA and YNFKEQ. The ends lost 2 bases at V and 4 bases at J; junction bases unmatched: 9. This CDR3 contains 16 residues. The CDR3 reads CASSQRAGEPPDTQYF. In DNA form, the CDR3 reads TGTGCCAGCAGCCAACGGGCGGGAGAACCCCCAGATACGCAGTATTTT.

DNA of the CDR3: TGTGCCAGCAGTTGGACAGGGGGCTTGGGTTACAATGAGCAGTTCTTC. Protein sequence: CASSWTGGLGYNEQFF. The chain has TRBV27 and TRBJ2-1; TRBD1 matches at 11 bases. The CDR3 consists of 16 residues. Per the germline V gene, CDR1 is MNHEY and CDR2 is SMNVEV (reference sequence). With V trimmed by 4 bases and J by 4 bases, 6 bases remained unmatched.

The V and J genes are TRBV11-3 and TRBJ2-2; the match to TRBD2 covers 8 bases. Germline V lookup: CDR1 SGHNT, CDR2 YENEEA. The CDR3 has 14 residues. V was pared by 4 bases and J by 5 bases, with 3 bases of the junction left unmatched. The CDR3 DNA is TGTGCCAGCAGCTGGATAGCGGGGACCGGGGAGCTGTTTTTT. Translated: CASSWIAGTGELFF. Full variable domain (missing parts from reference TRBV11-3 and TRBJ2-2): EAGVVQSPRYKIIEKKQPVAFWCNPISGHNTLYWYLQNLGQGPELLIRYENEEAVDDSQLPKDRFSAERLKGVDSTLKIQPAELGDSAVYLCASSWIAGTGELFFGEGSRLTVL.

The chain's CDR3 is CSASPSGRDTGELFF. The CDR3 nucleotides read TGCAGTGCTAGTCCGAGCGGACGGGACACCGGGGAGCTGTTTTTT. This chain links TRBV20-1 with TRBJ2-2; tentatively, D is TRBD2 (5 bases). This CDR3 region has 15 residues. V lost 3 bases, J lost 3 bases, and 14 bases lay in between. CDR1 DFQATT and CDR2 SNEGSKA come from the germline V gene (reference sequence).

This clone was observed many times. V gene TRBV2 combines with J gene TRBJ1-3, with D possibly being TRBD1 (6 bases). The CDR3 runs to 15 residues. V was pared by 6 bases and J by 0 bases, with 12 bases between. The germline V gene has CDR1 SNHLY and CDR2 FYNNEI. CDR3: CASSVDRRSGNTIYF. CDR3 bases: TGTGCCAGCAGCGTCGACAGGCGCTCTGGAAACACCATATATTTT. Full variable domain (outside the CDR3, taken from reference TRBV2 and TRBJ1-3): EPEVTQTPSHQVTQMGQEVILRCVPISNHLYFYWYRQILGQKVEFLVSFYNNEISEKSEIFDDQFSVERPDGSNFTLKIRSTKLEDSAMYFCASSVDRRSGNTIYFGEGSWLTVV.

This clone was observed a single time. The CDR3 here is CASSFGTGGPGDTQYF. DNA of the CDR3: TGTGCCAGCAGTTTTGGGACAGGGGGACCGGGGGATACGCAGTATTTT. This sequence joins TRBV28 and TRBJ2-3; the match to TRBD1 covers 11 bases. After removal of 3 bases from V and 6 bases from J, the junction contained 8 bases not matched to a gene. Germline CDR1 is MDHEN and CDR2 is SYDVKM. There are 16 residues in the CDR3.

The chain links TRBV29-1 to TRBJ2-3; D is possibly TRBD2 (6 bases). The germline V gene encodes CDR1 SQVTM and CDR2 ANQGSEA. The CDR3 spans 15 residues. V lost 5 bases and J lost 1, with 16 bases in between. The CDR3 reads CSVRKQGGGTDTQYF. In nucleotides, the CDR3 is TGCAGCGTTCGCAAGCAGGGCGGGGGCACAGATACGCAGTATTTT.

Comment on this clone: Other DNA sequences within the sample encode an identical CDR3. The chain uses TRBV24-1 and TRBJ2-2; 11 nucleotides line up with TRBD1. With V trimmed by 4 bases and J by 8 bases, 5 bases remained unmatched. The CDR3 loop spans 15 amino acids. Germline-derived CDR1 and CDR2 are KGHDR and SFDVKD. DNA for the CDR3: TGTGCCACCAGTGACCCCGGACAGGGGGCAGGGGAGCTGTTTTTT. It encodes CATSDPGQGAGELFF.

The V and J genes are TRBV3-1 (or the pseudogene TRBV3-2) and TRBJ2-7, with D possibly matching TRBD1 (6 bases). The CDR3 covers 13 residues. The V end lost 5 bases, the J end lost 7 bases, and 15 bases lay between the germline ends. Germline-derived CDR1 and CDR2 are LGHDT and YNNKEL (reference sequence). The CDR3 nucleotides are TGTGCCAGCAGCTTTGGACAGAGGGGAGAGCAGTACTTC. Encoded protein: CASSFGQRGEQYF.

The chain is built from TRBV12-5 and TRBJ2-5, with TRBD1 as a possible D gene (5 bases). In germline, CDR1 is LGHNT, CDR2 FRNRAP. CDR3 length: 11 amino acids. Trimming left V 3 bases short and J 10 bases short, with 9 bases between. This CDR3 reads CASGFLGDQYF. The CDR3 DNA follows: TGTGCTAGTGGTTTCTTAGGGGACCAGTACTTC.

Written as DNA, the CDR3 is TGTGCCAGCAGCCAAGTTGCAGGAACCGGACAGCCCCAGCATTTT. It translates to CASSQVAGTGQPQHF. V usage is TRBV3-1 (or the pseudogene TRBV3-2) and J usage is TRBJ1-5; D gene ambiguous. Looked up from germline, CDR1 is LGHDT and CDR2 is YNNKEL (reference sequence). Deletions cut 1 base from V and 7 bases from J, with 14 bases between. This CDR3 contains 15 residues.

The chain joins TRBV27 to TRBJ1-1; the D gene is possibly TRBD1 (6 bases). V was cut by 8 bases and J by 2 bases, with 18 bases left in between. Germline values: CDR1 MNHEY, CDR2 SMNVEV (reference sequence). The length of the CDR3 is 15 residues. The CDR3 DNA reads TGTGCCAGCTGTACCCAGGGCAGGGGAAACACTGAAGCTTTCTTT. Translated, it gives CASCTQGRGNTEAFF.

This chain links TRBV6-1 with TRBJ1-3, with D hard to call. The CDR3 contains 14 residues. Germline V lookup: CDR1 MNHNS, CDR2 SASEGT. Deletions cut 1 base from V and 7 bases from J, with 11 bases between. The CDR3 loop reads CASSEGSERNTIYF. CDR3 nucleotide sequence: TGTGCCAGCAGTGAAGGGTCAGAGCGGAACACCATATATTTT.

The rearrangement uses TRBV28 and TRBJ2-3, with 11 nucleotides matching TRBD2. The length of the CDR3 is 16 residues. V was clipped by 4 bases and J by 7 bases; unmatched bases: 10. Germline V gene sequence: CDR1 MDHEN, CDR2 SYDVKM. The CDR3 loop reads CASSSSSSGRMNTQYF. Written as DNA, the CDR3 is TGTGCCAGCAGTTCCTCCTCTAGCGGGAGGATGAATACGCAGTATTTT.

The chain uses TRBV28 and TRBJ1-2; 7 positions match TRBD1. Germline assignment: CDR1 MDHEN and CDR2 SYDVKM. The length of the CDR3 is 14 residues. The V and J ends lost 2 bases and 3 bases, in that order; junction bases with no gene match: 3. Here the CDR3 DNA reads TGTGCCAGCAGTTTACCCGGGACAGACTATGGCTACACCTTC. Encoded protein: CASSLPGTDYGYTF.

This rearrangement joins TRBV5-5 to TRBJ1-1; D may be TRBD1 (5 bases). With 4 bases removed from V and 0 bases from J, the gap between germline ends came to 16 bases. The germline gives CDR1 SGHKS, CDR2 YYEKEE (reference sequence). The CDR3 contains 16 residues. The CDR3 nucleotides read TGTGCCAGCAGCGGAGCCCAGGGTCCCATGAACACTGAAGCTTTCTTT. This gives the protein CASSGAQGPMNTEAFF.

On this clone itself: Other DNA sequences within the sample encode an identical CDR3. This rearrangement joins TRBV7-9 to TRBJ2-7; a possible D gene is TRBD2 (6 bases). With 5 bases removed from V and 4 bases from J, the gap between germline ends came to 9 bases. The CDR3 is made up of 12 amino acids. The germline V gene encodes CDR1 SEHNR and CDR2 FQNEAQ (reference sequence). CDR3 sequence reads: CASSGGDYEQYF. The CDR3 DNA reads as TGTGCCAGCAGCGGCGGGGATTACGAGCAGTACTTC.

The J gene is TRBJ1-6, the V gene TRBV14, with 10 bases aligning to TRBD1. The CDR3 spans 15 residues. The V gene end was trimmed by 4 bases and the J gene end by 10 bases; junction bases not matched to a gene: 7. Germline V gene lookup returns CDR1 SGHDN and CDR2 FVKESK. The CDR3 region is CASSPPGTGVSPLHF. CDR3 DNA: TGTGCCAGCAGCCCCCCCGGGACAGGGGTGTCACCCCTCCACTTT.

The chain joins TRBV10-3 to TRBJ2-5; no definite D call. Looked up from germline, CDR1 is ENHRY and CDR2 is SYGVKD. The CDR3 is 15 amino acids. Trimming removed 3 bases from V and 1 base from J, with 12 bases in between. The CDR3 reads CAISEKIALQETQYF. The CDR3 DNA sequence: TGTGCCATCAGTGAAAAGATAGCACTCCAAGAGACCCAGTACTTC.

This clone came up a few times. CDR3 in DNA: TGTGCCAGTAGTATAGCCCGGGACAGTAACACCGGGGAGCTGTTTTTT. Its translation: CASSIARDSNTGELFF. This sequence joins TRBV19 and TRBJ2-2, with 7 bases that match TRBD1. Trimming removed 1 base from V and 2 bases from J; junction bases left unmatched: 4. The V gene's germline CDR1 is LNHDA and CDR2 SQIVND (reference sequence). The CDR3 is 16 amino acids.

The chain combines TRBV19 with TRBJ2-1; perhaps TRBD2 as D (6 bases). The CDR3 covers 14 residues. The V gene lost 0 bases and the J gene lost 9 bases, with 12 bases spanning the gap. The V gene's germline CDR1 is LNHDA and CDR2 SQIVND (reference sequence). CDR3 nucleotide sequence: TGTGCCAGTAGTATAGATCGATGGGGGGTTGAGCAGTTCTTC. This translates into CASSIDRWGVEQFF.